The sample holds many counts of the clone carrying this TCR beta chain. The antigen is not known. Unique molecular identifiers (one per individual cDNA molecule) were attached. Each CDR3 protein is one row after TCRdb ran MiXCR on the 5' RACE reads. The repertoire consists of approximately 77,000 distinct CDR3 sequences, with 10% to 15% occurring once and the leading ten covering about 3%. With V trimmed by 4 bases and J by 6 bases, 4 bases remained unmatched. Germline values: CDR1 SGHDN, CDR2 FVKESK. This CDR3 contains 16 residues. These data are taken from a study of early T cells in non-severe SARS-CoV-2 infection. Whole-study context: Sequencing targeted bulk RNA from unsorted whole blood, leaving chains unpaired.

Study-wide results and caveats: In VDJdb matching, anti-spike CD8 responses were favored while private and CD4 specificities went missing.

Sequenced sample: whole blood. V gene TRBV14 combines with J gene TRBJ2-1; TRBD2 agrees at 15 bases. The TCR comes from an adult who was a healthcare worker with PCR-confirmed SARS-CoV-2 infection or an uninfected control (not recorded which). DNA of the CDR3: TGTGCCAGCAGCCCAGGACTAGCGGGAGGGCCCAATGAGCAGTTCTTC. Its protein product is CASSPGLAGGPNEQFF. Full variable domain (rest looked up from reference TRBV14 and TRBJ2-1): EAGVTQFPSHSVIEKGQTVTLRCDPISGHDNLYWYRRVMGKEIKFLLHFVKESKQDESGMPNNRFLAERTGGTYSTLKVQPAELEDSGVYFCASSPGLAGGPNEQFFGPGTRLTVL.